These 27 T cell receptor beta chains share one sample of origin, sequenced in a study of blood T cell repertoires in COVID-19. Produced via immunoSEQ multiplex PCR; TCRdb's table is partial and in-frame only. This table holds around 51,000 clones, 86% found once. The sequenced sample consisted of peripheral blood. These receptors all stem from an elderly man with active COVID-19.

This chain joins TRBV6-2 or TRBV6-3 and TRBJ2-5; D is unclear. Germline CDR1 MNHEY, CDR2 SVGEGT. The CDR3 is made up of 11 amino acids. Trimming removed 4 bases from V and 5 bases from J, with 5 bases in between. The CDR3 sequence: CASSWRETQYF. The CDR3 nucleotides are TGTGCCAGCAGTTGGCGGGAGACCCAGTACTTC.

The chain is built from TRBV20-1 and TRBJ2-7; a possible D gene is TRBD1 (6 bases). The CDR3 contains 15 residues. Germline lookup yields CDR1 DFQATT and CDR2 SNEGSKA (reference sequence). V gave up 3 bases and J gave up 6 bases, with 21 bases separating them. CDR3 sequence (DNA): TGCAGTGCTAGTCAATTCGGCCACAGGGCTGGCGAGCAGTACTTC. Protein product: CSASQFGHRAGEQYF.

This clone was counted only a few times. The chain combines TRBV30 with TRBJ2-1, with 10 bases that match TRBD2. Germline trimming cut 4 bases from V and 4 bases from J; bases unmatched to any gene: 4. CDR1 and CDR2 from the germline V gene are GTSNPN and SVGIG (reference sequence). The CDR3 sequence is 14 residues long. The CDR3 protein is CAWNLAGAYNEQFF. The CDR3 bases are TGTGCCTGGAATCTAGCGGGAGCATACAATGAGCAGTTCTTC.

The V and J genes are TRBV7-2 and TRBJ2-5; 7 nucleotides match TRBD2. The germline CDR1 and CDR2 sequences are SGHTA and FQGNSA. The CDR3 contains 13 residues. The V segment lost 6 bases and the J segment 1 base; nucleotides outside the gene matches: 2. CDR3 DNA: TGTGCCAGCAGGGGGGGGAGCCAAGAGACCCAGTACTTC. This encodes CASRGGSQETQYF.

The V and J genes are TRBV30 and TRBJ1-3, with 7 nucleotides matching TRBD1. This CDR3 spans 16 amino acids. J was trimmed by 7 bases and V by 0 bases; bases with no gene match: 12. Germline CDR1 reads GTSNPN; CDR2 reads SVGIG (reference sequence). CDR3 sequence reads: CAWSVRGTVGGNTIYF. In nucleotides, the CDR3 is TGTGCCTGGAGTGTACGTGGGACAGTGGGCGGCAACACCATATATTTT.

The J gene is TRBJ2-3, the V gene TRBV7-2, with 8 bases fitting TRBD2. This CDR3 region has 17 residues. Germline loops: CDR1 SGHTA, CDR2 FQGNSA. V was clipped by 1 base and J by 3 bases; unmatched bases: 9. The CDR3 here is CASSLGGREVGTDTQYF. The CDR3 nucleotides read TGTGCCAGCAGCTTAGGGGGGCGGGAGGTTGGGACAGATACGCAGTATTTT. Complete variable domain (other parts from reference TRBV7-2 and TRBJ2-3): GAGVSQSPSNKVTEKGKDVELRCDPISGHTALYWYRQSLGQGLEFLIYFQGNSAPDKSGLPSDRFSAERTGGSVSTLTIQRTQQEDSAVYLCASSLGGREVGTDTQYFGPGTRLTVL.

This clone has a single count. The gene calls are TRBV28 and TRBJ1-5, with unresolved D. Germline V gene lookup returns CDR1 MDHEN and CDR2 SYDVKM. V shed 5 bases and J shed 7 bases, with 12 bases lying between them. The CDR3 spans 13 residues. The CDR3 protein is CASSEPPGQPQHF. CDR3 DNA sequence: TGTGCCAGCAGTGAACCCCCCGGGCAGCCCCAGCATTTT. The full variable domain, rest sourced from reference TRBV28 and TRBJ1-5, is DVKVTQSSRYLVKRTGEKVFLECVQDMDHENMFWYRQDPGLGLRLIYFSYDVKMKEKGDIPEGYSVSREKKERFSLILESASTNQTSMYLCASSEPPGQPQHFGDGTRLSIL.

The rearrangement joins TRBV19 to TRBJ2-7; TRBD2 matches 10 bases. The V gene end was trimmed by 3 bases and the J gene end by 6 bases; junction bases not matched to a gene: 5. CDR3 length: 14 amino acids. The germline gives CDR1 LNHDA, CDR2 SQIVND (reference sequence). The CDR3 coding sequence is TGTGCCAGTAGTATTCTAGCGGGGGCGGGCGAGCAGTACTTC. It is translated as CASSILAGAGEQYF.

The V and J genes are TRBV4-2 and TRBJ1-1, with D perhaps matching TRBD1 (5 bases). With 4 bases removed from V and 5 bases from J, the gap between germline ends came to 14 bases. The CDR3 covers 14 residues. The germline V gene has CDR1 LGHNA and CDR2 YNFKEQ. The CDR3 loop is CASSRRPGETEAFF. The CDR3 DNA follows: TGTGCCAGCAGCCGCCGTCCGGGGGAAACTGAAGCTTTCTTT.

The chain employs TRBV7-3 and TRBJ2-3; D is uncertain. CDR1 and CDR2 (germline): SGHTA, FQGTGA. The CDR3 is made up of 15 amino acids. V lost 5 bases, J lost 1 base, and 13 bases lay in between. The DNA of the CDR3 is TGTGCCAGCAGCGAAATGGGCCTACGCACAGATACGCAGTATTTT. Translated, it gives CASSEMGLRTDTQYF.

In this sample, this clone turned up a few times. The chain uses TRBV6-1 and TRBJ2-1, with 12 bases matching TRBD2. The CDR3 has 18 residues. CDR1 is MNHNS and CDR2 is SASEGT in the germline V gene. J gave up 1 base and V 4 bases, and 8 bases lay outside the gene matches. Here the CDR3 DNA reads TGTGCCAGCAGTGGGCCTAGCGGGAGGGTACTATCCTACAATGAGCAGTTCTTC. Its translation is CASSGPSGRVLSYNEQFF.

J is TRBJ1-2 and V is TRBV10-2; perhaps TRBD1 as D (6 bases). This CDR3 spans 15 amino acids. Deletions cut 0 bases from V and 3 bases from J, with 11 bases between. Germline V gene lookup returns CDR1 WSHSY and CDR2 SAAADI. In nucleotides, the CDR3 is TGCGCCAGCAGTGAGTCGGAGGCAGGGGACTATGGCTACACCTTC. It encodes CASSESEAGDYGYTF.

This clone occurred once. The V call is TRBV5-6, the J call TRBJ2-3, with 8 bases fitting TRBD1. Germline values: CDR1 SGHDT, CDR2 YYEEEE. The CDR3 is 15 amino acids. V shed 4 bases, J shed 1 base, and the junction held 5 bases outside the gene matches. The CDR3 coding sequence is TGTGCCAGCAGCCGGACAGGGAGAGGCACAGATACGCAGTATTTT. Protein: CASSRTGRGTDTQYF.

The V gene is TRBV27, the J gene TRBJ2-1; no clear D. Per the germline V gene, CDR1 is MNHEY and CDR2 is SMNVEV (reference sequence). CDR3 length: 11 amino acids. Trimming took 4 bases from V and 5 from J, leaving 3 bases between them. The CDR3 loop is CASSSNNEQFF. Here the CDR3 DNA reads TGTGCCAGCAGTTCTAACAATGAGCAGTTCTTC.

This clone was seen a handful of times. The CDR3 DNA reads as TGTGCCAGCAGTACCATTCCCGGGACATCGATTTATCAGCCCCAGCATTTT. Protein product: CASSTIPGTSIYQPQHF. This sequence joins TRBV28 and TRBJ1-5, with D maybe TRBD1 (6 bases). The CDR3 runs 17 residues. The V and J ends lost 5 bases and 5 bases respectively, with 22 bases between them. Per the germline V gene, CDR1 is MDHEN and CDR2 is SYDVKM.

J is TRBJ2-5 and V is TRBV20-1; D is ambiguous. Germline CDR1 DFQATT, CDR2 SNEGSKA (reference sequence). The CDR3 consists of 10 residues. Trimming stripped 3 bases from V and 4 bases from J, with 3 bases between. The CDR3 sequence: CSASLETQYF. CDR3 sequence (DNA): TGCAGTGCTAGTCTAGAGACCCAGTACTTC.

This chain links TRBV6-1 with TRBJ1-4; D perhaps matches TRBD1 (6 bases). This CDR3 contains 15 residues. Trimming took off 2 bases at V and 7 bases at J, with 14 bases between the two ends. The germline gives CDR1 MNHNS, CDR2 SASEGT. The CDR3 is CASSETGQGGEKLFF. CDR3 in DNA: TGTGCCAGCAGTGAAACAGGGCAAGGGGGTGAAAAACTGTTTTTT.

The chain couples TRBV19 to TRBJ1-1; 11 bases line up with TRBD1. CDR3 length equals 15 residues. The V gene's germline CDR1 is LNHDA and CDR2 SQIVND (reference sequence). V was pared by 5 bases and J by 4 bases, with 6 bases of the junction left unmatched. CDR3 loop: CASSSGTGGGTEAFF. Here the CDR3 DNA reads TGTGCCAGTAGTTCAGGGACAGGGGGGGGCACTGAAGCTTTCTTT.

V and J are TRBV18 and TRBJ1-1; perhaps TRBD1 as D (5 bases). The V end was cut by 3 bases, the J end by 8 bases, with 13 bases between. Germline V gives CDR1 KGHSH, CDR2 LQKENI. CDR3 length: 13 amino acids. The DNA for the CDR3 is TGTGCCAGCTCACCCCGGCCAGGGATCGAAGCTTTCTTT. The encoded protein is CASSPRPGIEAFF.

The rearrangement joins TRBV10-1 to TRBJ2-5; a possible D gene is TRBD1 (6 bases). This CDR3 is built from 16 residues. Trimming took off 0 bases at V and 4 bases at J, with 15 bases between the two ends. CDR1 and CDR2 from the germline V gene are WNHNN and SYGVQD (reference sequence). CDR3 nucleotides: TGCGCCAGCAGTGAGTCGACTCTACAGGGTAGAGAGACCCAGTACTTC. This translates into CASSESTLQGRETQYF.

CDR3 amino acids: CASSLKGPGYSGYTF. The CDR3, as DNA: TGTGCCAGCAGTTTAAAGGGGCCAGGGTATAGTGGCTACACCTTC. The chain carries TRBV28 and TRBJ1-2; D may be TRBD1 (5 bases). Germline V lookup: CDR1 MDHEN, CDR2 SYDVKM. This CDR3 has 15 residues. V dropped 2 bases and J dropped 7 bases, with 17 bases sitting between them.

The rearrangement uses TRBV19 and TRBJ1-5; a weak D match, TRBD1 (5 bases). Germline values: CDR1 LNHDA, CDR2 SQIVND (reference sequence). The CDR3 runs 18 residues. Trimming removed 3 bases from V and 2 bases from J, with 20 bases in between. CDR3 sequence reads: CASSINYDGRVGNQPQHF. The CDR3 DNA is TGTGCCAGTAGTATTAACTATGACGGCAGGGTGGGCAATCAGCCCCAGCATTTT.

For the CDR3, the DNA is TGTGCCAGCAGCTTTGACCTAGGGTCGGGGGAGCAGTACTTC. This encodes CASSFDLGSGEQYF. The chain has TRBV7-2 and TRBJ2-7; D possibly corresponds to TRBD2 (5 bases). The CDR3 is made up of 14 amino acids. Trimming removed 3 bases at V and 7 bases at J, with 16 bases between. Germline CDR1 reads SGHTA; CDR2 reads FQGNSA.

V gene TRBV7-8 combines with J gene TRBJ2-2; possibly TRBD2 for D (5 bases). The CDR3 has 13 residues. The V end was cut by 4 bases, the J end by 5 bases, with 8 bases between. Germline V gives CDR1 SGHVS, CDR2 FQNEAQ. CDR3 DNA sequence: TGTGCCAGCAGCTGGTCGGGGACCGGGGAGCTGTTTTTT. Translation: CASSWSGTGELFF.

This chain uses TRBV5-5 with TRBJ2-1; tentative D call: TRBD1 (6 bases). This CDR3 has 14 residues. Germline CDR1 and CDR2: SGHKS and YYEKEE (reference sequence). V dropped 4 bases and J dropped 4 bases, with 12 bases sitting between them. CDR3 region: CASSRSGAYNEQFF. The CDR3 region has the DNA TGTGCCAGCAGCCGTTCAGGGGCGTACAATGAGCAGTTCTTC.

This clone was counted only a few times. The CDR3 DNA reads as TGTGCCAGCAGCATTCAGGGTATGGACGGCTACACCTTC. Translated: CASSIQGMDGYTF. The chain joins TRBV14 to TRBJ1-2, with a tentative D call TRBD1 (5 bases). The germline gives CDR1 SGHDN, CDR2 FVKESK. The CDR3 spans 13 residues. V gave up 5 bases and J gave up 8 bases, with 15 bases separating them. Full variable domain (outside the CDR3, taken from reference TRBV14 and TRBJ1-2): EAGVTQFPSHSVIEKGQTVTLRCDPISGHDNLYWYRRVMGKEIKFLLHFVKESKQDESGMPNNRFLAERTGGTYSTLKVQPAELEDSGVYFCASSIQGMDGYTFGSGTRLTVV.

The CDR3: CASGLVGRPEAEAFF. CDR3 coding DNA: TGTGCTAGTGGTTTGGTAGGACGGCCGGAGGCTGAAGCTTTCTTT. This chain connects TRBV12-5 to TRBJ1-1; unclear D gene. The CDR3 is 15 amino acids. Germline assignment: CDR1 LGHNT and CDR2 FRNRAP. V shed 0 bases and J shed 6 bases, with 14 bases lying between them.